This TCR beta chain derives from a study of CD8+ T cells in alopecia areata (dated by TCRdb to between 2017 and 2018). Regarding the research as a whole: The treated patients took part in an open-label pilot trial in which moderate-to-severe alopecia areata was treated with oral tofacitinib at 5 to 10 mg twice daily. Patients received tofacitinib for 6 to 18 months and were then followed off drug for 6 months to check for delayed response and recurrence. In treated patients, disease severity was measured using the SALT score, which gives the percentage of scalp surface area affected. The study used high-throughput TCRbeta sequencing to examine T cell clonal expansion in alopecia areata, in both the C3H/HeJ mouse model and human patients. Human TCRbeta sequencing covered scalp tissue and sorted CD4+ and CD8+ peripheral blood T cells from patchy and totalis/universalis alopecia areata patients and healthy controls. Tofacitinib-treated patients had biopsies at baseline and at 4 and 24 weeks of treatment, with a later scalp biopsy in several patients. Clonality in the scalp was compared among normal scalp (n=4), patchy alopecia areata scalp (n=8), and alopecia totalis/universalis scalp (n=8). RNA came from the PAXgene miRNA kit for fixed scalp, the miRNeasy kit for PBMCs, and the RNeasy kit for mouse skin. Amplification of TCRbeta CDR3 regions was done by immunoSEQ multiplex PCR using 35 Vbeta forward primers and 13 Jbeta reverse primers.

Beyond this particular receptor, the publication reports: Many expanded lesional clones persisted in scalp and blood during tofacitinib treatment, which may partly explain relapse after stopping treatment. Tofacitinib significantly lowered scalp clonality and the number of expanded CD8+ clones among the top 100 scalp clones. Resident alphabeta T cells in normal human skin are also sequenced, complicating scalp TCR repertoire analysis, unlike mouse skin dominated by gammadelta T cells. Compared with normal scalp, lesional scalp had higher clonality and more expanded CD8+ clones, particularly in alopecia totalis/universalis, a pattern that suggests antigenic drive. The treated cohort was small, with a single nonresponder, so links between baseline CD8+ expansion and response need larger studies. Shared TCR sequences between patients were less evident than in mice, which may be partly attributable to HLA diversity in the patient population.

Libraries were prepared through the immunoSEQ multiplex PCR assay. To provide template for TCR sequencing, every sample had RNA extracted and reverse transcribed into cDNA. First-strand cDNA was synthesized with SuperScript III using a 2:1 mix of oligo-dT and random hexamers. A synthetic immune receptor repertoire was used to gauge amplification bias, and whatever bias remained was removed computationally. The authors' analysis ran thus. Raw reads were preprocessed to remove errors, and CDR3 was defined by IMGT conventions from the conserved cysteine to phenylalanine. Clonality was computed as 1 minus the Shannon entropy, with the entropy normalized by log2 of the number of productive unique TCRs. Whether scalp clones were CD4 or CD8 was inferred by matching scalp TCRbeta sequences against CD4 and CD8 repertoires sorted from blood. What TCRdb holds here is the immuneACCESS table cut down to in-frame rearrangements. Part of the clones is not present; checked against another copy, under half of the missing clones reflect an unresolved V gene, and the others are unexplained. D and trimming were read from the DNA, whereas the V and J calls and clone size are those reported in that table. This sample gives more than 200,000 clones in total; 66% of them show up just once. The top ten constitute roughly 1.2% of the sample.

Its CDR3 holds 16 amino acids, cysteine through phenylalanine. Of all the DNA, just the CDR3 is kept, 48 bases in frame from base 1. Between the V and J ends, shortened by 5 bases and 0 bases respectively, the junction contains 16 bases. According to the germline V gene (reference sequence), CDR1 reads MNHEY and CDR2 reads SMNVEV. On this clone itself: Its recognized antigen is unknown. Per-base quality was not reported, and no clone a single base away is much larger than it.

The treatment or condition label on this specimen signifies: oral pan-JAK inhibitor, 5-10 mg twice daily. Peripheral blood and lesional scalp punch biopsies were obtained from patients with alopecia areata. PBMCs were isolated by density centrifugation and stained for CD3, CD4 and CD8, after which CD4+ and CD8+ T cells were sorted on a FACSAria. The source is a human donor with alopecia areata. The source material was CD4+ T cells sorted from blood, sampled between weeks 44 and 45, from a patient treated with tofacitinib. The chain is encoded by TRBV27 joined to TRBJ1-1; TRBD1 is possibly the D segment (5 matching bases). The nucleotide sequence reads as follows: TGTGCCAGCAGTCTCAGGGCCGGAGGGATGAACACTGAAGCTTTCTTT. The encoded protein is CASSLRAGGMNTEAFF.